The rows below give T cell receptor beta chains drawn from one sample of a study of blood T cells in healthy people across ages. TCRdb re-derived calls from the 5' RACE reads in MiXCR, one entry per CDR3 protein. The sample carries some 560,000 distinct CDR3 sequences, about 25% recorded once. This same sample was also taken into another study, of T cells of mothers and their children.

The sequencing input was blood. Receptor source: a boy aged 2 to 10 in good health. Each CDR3 is given with its conserved first and last residue. A D gene is named only where the DNA matches it firmly. Rows may omit the clone size; those that give it use once, few, many or a size class.

clone_size: few; v_call: TRBV6-2/TRBV6-3; d_call: -; j_call: TRBJ2-1; cdr3_length: 14; cdr3_aa: CASAGTNSYNEQFF; cdr3_nt: TGTGCCAGCGCCGGGACCAACTCCTACAATGAGCAGTTCTTC
clone_size: few; v_call: TRBV12-3/TRBV12-4; d_call: -; j_call: TRBJ2-5; cdr3_length: 13; cdr3_aa: CASSFGRKETQYF; cdr3_nt: TGTGCCAGCAGTTTTGGAAGGAAGGAGACCCAGTACTTC
clone_size: -; v_call: TRBV11-2; d_call: TRBD2; j_call: TRBJ2-5; cdr3_length: 16; cdr3_aa: CASSLEGLAGRETQYF; cdr3_nt: TGTGCCAGCAGCTTAGAGGGACTAGCGGGAAGGGAGACCCAGTACTTC
clone_size: -; v_call: TRBV20-1; d_call: TRBD1; j_call: TRBJ1-1; cdr3_length: 14; cdr3_aa: CSARRQGSNTEAFF; cdr3_nt: TGCAGTGCTAGGCGACAGGGGTCTAACACTGAAGCTTTCTTT
clone_size: -; v_call: TRBV12-5; d_call: -; j_call: TRBJ2-6; cdr3_length: 16; cdr3_aa: CASGLRVGVGANVLTF; cdr3_nt: TGTGCTAGTGGTTTGCGGGTGGGGGTCGGGGCCAACGTCCTGACTTTC
clone_size: few; v_call: TRBV7-2; d_call: -; j_call: TRBJ2-2; cdr3_length: 14; cdr3_aa: CASSPRDAKGELFF; cdr3_nt: TGTGCCAGCAGCCCCCGGGACGCTAAAGGGGAGCTGTTTTTT
clone_size: -; v_call: TRBV3-1; d_call: -; j_call: TRBJ1-2; cdr3_length: 15; cdr3_aa: CASSPKNSGFYGYTF; cdr3_nt: TGTGCCAGCAGCCCAAAGAATTCAGGGTTCTATGGCTACACCTTC
clone_size: -; v_call: TRBV25-1; d_call: -; j_call: TRBJ1-2; cdr3_length: 14; cdr3_aa: CASSDAAGLSGYTF; cdr3_nt: TGTGCCAGCAGTGATGCCGCCGGCCTTTCCGGCTACACCTTC
clone_size: -; v_call: TRBV7-2; d_call: -; j_call: TRBJ1-2; cdr3_length: 15; cdr3_aa: CASSLAGIGGYGYTF; cdr3_nt: TGTGCCAGCAGCTTAGCAGGAATTGGGGGCTATGGCTACACCTTC
clone_size: many; v_call: TRBV7-8; d_call: TRBD2; j_call: TRBJ2-7; cdr3_length: 15; cdr3_aa: CASSPRTSGIYEQYF; cdr3_nt: TGTGCCAGCAGCCCCCGGACTAGCGGGATCTACGAGCAGTACTTC
clone_size: -; v_call: TRBV7-8; d_call: -; j_call: TRBJ1-2; cdr3_length: 16; cdr3_aa: CASSLLGGGFTDGYTF; cdr3_nt: TGTGCCAGCAGCTTATTGGGGGGGGGTTTTACAGATGGCTACACCTTC
clone_size: few; v_call: TRBV12-5; d_call: -; j_call: TRBJ2-3; cdr3_length: 15; cdr3_aa: CASGPLDRPTDTQYF; cdr3_nt: TGTGCTAGTGGTCCACTTGACAGACCCACAGATACGCAGTATTTT
clone_size: -; v_call: TRBV7-2; d_call: -; j_call: TRBJ2-7; cdr3_length: 15; cdr3_aa: CASSLVLAGPYEQYF; cdr3_nt: TGTGCCAGCAGCTTAGTTCTAGCCGGACCCTACGAGCAGTACTTC
clone_size: -; v_call: TRBV10-3; d_call: -; j_call: TRBJ1-1; cdr3_length: 14; cdr3_aa: CAISDSGPNTEAFF; cdr3_nt: TGTGCCATCAGTGACTCGGGTCCAAACACTGAAGCTTTCTTT
clone_size: -; v_call: TRBV18; d_call: -; j_call: TRBJ2-4; cdr3_length: 14; cdr3_aa: CASFQTGHENIQYF; cdr3_nt: TGTGCCAGCTTCCAGACAGGCCACGAAAACATTCAGTACTTC
clone_size: -; v_call: TRBV7-2; d_call: -; j_call: TRBJ2-5; cdr3_length: 13; cdr3_aa: CASSPLAKETQYF; cdr3_nt: TGTGCCAGCAGCCCACTAGCAAAAGAGACCCAGTACTTC
clone_size: many; v_call: TRBV3-1; d_call: TRBD1; j_call: TRBJ2-4; cdr3_length: 12; cdr3_aa: CASSPTTGGKYF; cdr3_nt: TGTGCCAGCAGCCCCACGACAGGGGGGAAGTACTTC
clone_size: few; v_call: TRBV5-1; d_call: -; j_call: TRBJ2-2; cdr3_length: 16; cdr3_aa: CASSWDNRAMGGELFF; cdr3_nt: TGCGCCAGCAGCTGGGACAACAGGGCTATGGGCGGGGAGCTGTTTTTT
clone_size: -; v_call: TRBV29-1; d_call: -; j_call: TRBJ1-5; cdr3_length: 13; cdr3_aa: CSASGTKGQLQHF; cdr3_nt: TGCAGCGCATCCGGGACCAAGGGCCAGCTCCAGCATTTT
clone_size: -; v_call: TRBV24-1; d_call: -; j_call: TRBJ1-1; cdr3_length: 14; cdr3_aa: CATSDSLENTEAFF; cdr3_nt: TGTGCCACCAGTGACTCCTTGGAGAACACTGAAGCTTTCTTT
clone_size: -; v_call: TRBV5-6; d_call: TRBD1; j_call: TRBJ2-2; cdr3_length: 16; cdr3_aa: CASRTAGTGRAGELFF; cdr3_nt: TGTGCCAGCAGAACGGCGGGGACAGGGAGGGCCGGGGAGCTGTTTTTT
clone_size: -; v_call: TRBV20-1; d_call: TRBD2; j_call: TRBJ2-3; cdr3_length: 16; cdr3_aa: CSASVAGVLLADTQYF; cdr3_nt: TGCAGTGCTAGTGTAGCGGGAGTGTTATTAGCGGATACGCAGTATTTT
clone_size: -; v_call: TRBV25-1; d_call: TRBD2; j_call: TRBJ2-1; cdr3_length: 15; cdr3_aa: CASSVKAGEYNEQFF; cdr3_nt: TGTGCCAGCAGTGTTAAGGCGGGAGAATACAATGAGCAGTTCTTC
clone_size: once; v_call: TRBV6-1; d_call: TRBD2; j_call: TRBJ2-5; cdr3_length: 14; cdr3_aa: CASSELAGAETQYF; cdr3_nt: TGTGCCAGCAGTGAATTAGCGGGAGCGGAGACCCAGTACTTC
clone_size: few; v_call: TRBV5-1; d_call: -; j_call: TRBJ1-2; cdr3_length: 14; cdr3_aa: CASSLARAGQGYTF; cdr3_nt: TGCGCCAGCAGCTTGGCCCGGGCAGGGCAAGGCTACACCTTC
clone_size: -; v_call: TRBV10-3; d_call: TRBD2; j_call: TRBJ2-3; cdr3_length: 18; cdr3_aa: CAISEFGTSGGATDTQYF; cdr3_nt: TGTGCCATCAGTGAATTCGGGACTAGCGGGGGGGCGACAGATACGCAGTATTTT
clone_size: -; v_call: TRBV12-3/TRBV12-4; d_call: -; j_call: TRBJ1-1; cdr3_length: 13; cdr3_aa: CASFRGTNTEAFF; cdr3_nt: TGTGCCAGCTTTAGGGGGACAAACACTGAAGCTTTCTTT
clone_size: many; v_call: TRBV28; d_call: -; j_call: TRBJ1-3; cdr3_length: 14; cdr3_aa: CASYRGRSGNTIYF; cdr3_nt: TGTGCCTCATACCGGGGACGCTCTGGAAACACCATATATTTT
clone_size: few; v_call: TRBV5-5; d_call: -; j_call: TRBJ2-2; cdr3_length: 13; cdr3_aa: CASSRPSAGELFF; cdr3_nt: TGTGCCAGCAGCAGACCTAGCGCCGGGGAGCTGTTTTTT
clone_size: -; v_call: TRBV10-2; d_call: -; j_call: TRBJ2-1; cdr3_length: 14; cdr3_aa: CASSEYRTYNEQFF; cdr3_nt: TGCGCCAGCAGTGAATATAGGACTTACAATGAGCAGTTCTTC
clone_size: few; v_call: TRBV9; d_call: TRBD2; j_call: TRBJ2-3; cdr3_length: 16; cdr3_aa: CASSEKLAGGTDTQYF; cdr3_nt: TGTGCCAGCAGCGAAAAACTAGCGGGAGGCACAGATACGCAGTATTTT
clone_size: -; v_call: TRBV9; d_call: TRBD2; j_call: TRBJ2-1; cdr3_length: 16; cdr3_aa: CASSVTGTSAHNEQFF; cdr3_nt: TGTGCCAGCAGCGTCACCGGGACTAGCGCCCACAATGAGCAGTTCTTC
clone_size: -; v_call: TRBV19; d_call: TRBD1; j_call: TRBJ1-5; cdr3_length: 14; cdr3_aa: CASNRDRAGQPQHF; cdr3_nt: TGTGCCAGCAACCGGGACAGGGCTGGTCAGCCCCAGCATTTT
clone_size: -; v_call: TRBV20-1; d_call: -; j_call: TRBJ2-1; cdr3_length: 16; cdr3_aa: CSALDRDLSSYNEQFF; cdr3_nt: TGCAGTGCTCTTGATAGGGACCTGAGCTCCTACAATGAGCAGTTCTTC
clone_size: -; v_call: TRBV4-3; d_call: -; j_call: TRBJ2-2; cdr3_length: 17; cdr3_aa: CASSQAPQGPNTGELFF; cdr3_nt: TGCGCCAGCAGCCAAGCCCCCCAGGGGCCGAACACCGGGGAGCTGTTTTTT
clone_size: -; v_call: TRBV9; d_call: TRBD2; j_call: TRBJ2-5; cdr3_length: 14; cdr3_aa: CASSVEASGGAQYF; cdr3_nt: TGTGCCAGCAGCGTAGAGGCTAGCGGGGGGGCCCAGTACTTC
clone_size: -; v_call: TRBV5-1; d_call: -; j_call: TRBJ2-3; cdr3_length: 11; cdr3_aa: CASSTTDTQYF; cdr3_nt: TGCGCCAGCAGCACCACAGATACGCAGTATTTT
clone_size: many; v_call: TRBV4-3; d_call: -; j_call: TRBJ2-7; cdr3_length: 15; cdr3_aa: CASSQSAGRSYEQYF; cdr3_nt: TGCGCCAGCAGCCAATCAGCGGGCCGTTCCTACGAGCAGTACTTC
clone_size: few; v_call: TRBV6-1; d_call: TRBD1; j_call: TRBJ1-1; cdr3_length: 14; cdr3_aa: CASSGARGYTEAFF; cdr3_nt: TGTGCCAGCAGTGGGGCCAGGGGGTACACTGAAGCTTTCTTT
clone_size: -; v_call: TRBV20-1; d_call: -; j_call: TRBJ1-2; cdr3_length: 13; cdr3_aa: CSARGGSAYGYTF; cdr3_nt: TGCAGTGCTAGGGGAGGCTCTGCTTACGGCTACACCTTC
clone_size: few; v_call: TRBV2; d_call: TRBD1; j_call: TRBJ1-2; cdr3_length: 11; cdr3_aa: CASGQGFGYTF; cdr3_nt: TGTGCCAGCGGACAGGGGTTTGGCTACACCTTC
clone_size: few; v_call: TRBV12-3/TRBV12-4; d_call: -; j_call: TRBJ2-1; cdr3_length: 14; cdr3_aa: CASSRGFSSNEQFF; cdr3_nt: TGTGCCAGCAGCAGGGGTTTTAGCTCCAATGAGCAGTTCTTC
clone_size: few; v_call: TRBV4-3; d_call: -; j_call: TRBJ1-3; cdr3_length: 13; cdr3_aa: CASSQDTGNTIYF; cdr3_nt: TGCGCCAGCAGCCAAGACACGGGAAACACCATATATTTT
clone_size: -; v_call: TRBV30; d_call: -; j_call: TRBJ2-5; cdr3_length: 10; cdr3_aa: CAWSSKTQYF; cdr3_nt: TGTGCCTGGAGTTCGAAGACCCAGTACTTC
clone_size: few; v_call: TRBV20-1; d_call: -; j_call: TRBJ1-5; cdr3_length: 13; cdr3_aa: CSATDRSNQPQHF; cdr3_nt: TGCAGTGCAACAGACAGGAGCAATCAGCCCCAGCATTTT
clone_size: -; v_call: TRBV15; d_call: -; j_call: TRBJ2-7; cdr3_length: 14; cdr3_aa: CATSRGGETYEQYF; cdr3_nt: TGTGCCACCAGCAGAGGGGGTGAGACCTACGAGCAGTACTTC
clone_size: few; v_call: TRBV28; d_call: -; j_call: TRBJ1-3; cdr3_length: 16; cdr3_aa: CASSLSLDSGENTIYF; cdr3_nt: TGTGCCAGCAGTTTATCCTTGGACTCGGGGGAAAACACCATATATTTT
clone_size: once; v_call: TRBV6-6; d_call: -; j_call: TRBJ1-3; cdr3_length: 8; cdr3_aa: CAIQQRYF; cdr3_nt: TGTGCCATCCAGCAGCGATATTTT
clone_size: -; v_call: TRBV10-2; d_call: -; j_call: TRBJ2-2; cdr3_length: 16; cdr3_aa: CASKGIADSNTGELFF; cdr3_nt: TGCGCCAGCAAGGGGATAGCGGATTCGAACACCGGGGAGCTGTTTTTT
clone_size: -; v_call: TRBV28; d_call: -; j_call: TRBJ2-7; cdr3_length: 13; cdr3_aa: CASRSQGSYEQYF; cdr3_nt: TGTGCCAGCAGGTCACAGGGATCCTACGAGCAGTACTTC
clone_size: -; v_call: TRBV20-1; d_call: -; j_call: TRBJ1-1; cdr3_length: 14; cdr3_aa: CSALRKAWNTEAFF; cdr3_nt: TGCAGTGCCCTTCGGAAAGCCTGGAACACTGAAGCTTTCTTT
clone_size: -; v_call: TRBV7-3; d_call: -; j_call: TRBJ2-2; cdr3_length: 14; cdr3_aa: CASSSPARVGELFF; cdr3_nt: TGTGCCAGCAGTTCCCCGGCGAGGGTCGGGGAGCTGTTTTTT
clone_size: few; v_call: TRBV7-9; d_call: -; j_call: TRBJ1-2; cdr3_length: 15; cdr3_aa: CASSLEGCPNYGYTF; cdr3_nt: TGTGCCAGCAGCTTAGAAGGGTGCCCTAACTATGGCTACACCTTC
clone_size: few; v_call: TRBV4-3; d_call: -; j_call: TRBJ2-7; cdr3_length: 13; cdr3_aa: CASSQGQGREQYF; cdr3_nt: TGCGCCAGCAGCCAAGGGCAGGGCAGGGAGCAGTACTTC
clone_size: -; v_call: TRBV7-2; d_call: -; j_call: TRBJ2-3; cdr3_length: 17; cdr3_aa: CASSFLPGPRSGNTQYF; cdr3_nt: TGTGCCAGCAGCTTCCTTCCGGGACCCCGGTCGGGGAATACGCAGTATTTT